This TCR beta chain was found in a study of chemoradiotherapy in HPV16-positive cancers. Using immunoSEQ multiplex PCR, the repertoire was profiled, and TCRdb retains in-frame clones only, with some absent. Of approximately 11,000 clones listed, roughly 86% were seen once; the top ten hold 2.5%. Trimming shortened V by 2 bases and J by 4 bases, and 10 bases separated the two germline ends. Germline lookup yields CDR1 SGDLS and CDR2 YYNGEE. The CDR3 is made up of 14 amino acids. J is TRBJ2-1 and V is TRBV9; D uncertain. The sequencing here drew on blood, taken from a patient who underwent chemoradiotherapy. The sequence came from a human donor with HPV-associated anogenital cancer. DNA for the CDR3: TGTGCCAGCAGCGTTCTAGGTTCTTACAATGAGCAGTTCTTC. This translates into CASSVLGSYNEQFF. Drawing the rest from reference TRBV9 and TRBJ2-1, the complete variable domain is DSGVTQTPKHLITATGQRVTLRCSPRSGDLSVYWYQQSLDQGLQFLIQYYNGEERAKGNILERFSAQQFPDLHSELNLSSLELGDSALYFCASSVLGSYNEQFFGPGTRLTVL.